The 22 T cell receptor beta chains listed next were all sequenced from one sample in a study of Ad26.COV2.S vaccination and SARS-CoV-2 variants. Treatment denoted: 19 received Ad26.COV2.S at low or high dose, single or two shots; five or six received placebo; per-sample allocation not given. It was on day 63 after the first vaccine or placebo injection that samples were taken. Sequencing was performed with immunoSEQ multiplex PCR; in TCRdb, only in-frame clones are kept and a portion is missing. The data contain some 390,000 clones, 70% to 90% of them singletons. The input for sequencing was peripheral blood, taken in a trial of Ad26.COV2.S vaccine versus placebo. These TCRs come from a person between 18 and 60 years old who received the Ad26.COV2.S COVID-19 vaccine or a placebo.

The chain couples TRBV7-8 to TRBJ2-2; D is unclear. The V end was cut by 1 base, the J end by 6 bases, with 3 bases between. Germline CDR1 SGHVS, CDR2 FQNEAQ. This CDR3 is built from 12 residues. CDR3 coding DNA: TGTGCCAGCAGCTTAGGACCCGGGGAGCTGTTTTTT. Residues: CASSLGPGELFF.

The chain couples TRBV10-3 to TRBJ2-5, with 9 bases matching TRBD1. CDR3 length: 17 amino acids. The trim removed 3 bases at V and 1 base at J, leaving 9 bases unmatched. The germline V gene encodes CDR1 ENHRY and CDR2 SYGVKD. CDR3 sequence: CAISDPSTGGFQETQYF. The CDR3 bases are TGTGCCATCAGTGACCCCTCGACAGGGGGGTTCCAAGAGACCCAGTACTTC.

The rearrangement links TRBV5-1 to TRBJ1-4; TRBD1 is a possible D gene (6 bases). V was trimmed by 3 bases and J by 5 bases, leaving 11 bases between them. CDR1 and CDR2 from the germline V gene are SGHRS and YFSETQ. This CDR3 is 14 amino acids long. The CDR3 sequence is CASSYSRGNEKLFF. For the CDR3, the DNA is TGCGCCAGCAGCTATTCTAGGGGGAATGAAAAACTGTTTTTT.

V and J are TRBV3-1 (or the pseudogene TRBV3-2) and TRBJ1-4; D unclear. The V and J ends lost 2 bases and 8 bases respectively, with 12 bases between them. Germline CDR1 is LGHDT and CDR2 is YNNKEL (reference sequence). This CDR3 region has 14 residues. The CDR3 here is CASSQRVSGEKLFF. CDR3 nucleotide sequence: TGTGCCAGCAGCCAAAGGGTTTCGGGGGAAAAACTGTTTTTT.

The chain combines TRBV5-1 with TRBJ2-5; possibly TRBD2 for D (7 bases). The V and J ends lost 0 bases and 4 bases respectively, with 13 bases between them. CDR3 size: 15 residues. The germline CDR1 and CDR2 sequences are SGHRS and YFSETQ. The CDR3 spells CASSLEGGLAETQYF. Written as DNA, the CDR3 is TGCGCCAGCAGCTTGGAGGGGGGGCTCGCAGAGACCCAGTACTTC. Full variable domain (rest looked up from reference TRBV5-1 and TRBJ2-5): KAGVTQTPRYLIKTRGQQVTLSCSPISGHRSVSWYQQTPGQGLQFLFEYFSETQRNKGNFPGRFSGRQFSNSRSEMNVSTLELGDSALYLCASSLEGGLAETQYFGPGTRLLVL.

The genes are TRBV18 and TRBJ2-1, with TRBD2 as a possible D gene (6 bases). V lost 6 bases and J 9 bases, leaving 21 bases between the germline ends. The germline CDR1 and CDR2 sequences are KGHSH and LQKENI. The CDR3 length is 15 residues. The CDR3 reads CASSRQLAGPGEQFF. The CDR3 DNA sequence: TGTGCCAGCTCCCGTCAGCTTGCGGGGCCGGGTGAGCAGTTCTTC.

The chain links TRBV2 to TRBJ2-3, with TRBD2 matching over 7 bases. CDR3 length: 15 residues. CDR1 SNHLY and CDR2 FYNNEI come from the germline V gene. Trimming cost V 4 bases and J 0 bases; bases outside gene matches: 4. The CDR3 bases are TGTGCCAGCAGTGGACCTAGCGGCAGCACAGATACGCAGTATTTT. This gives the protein CASSGPSGSTDTQYF.

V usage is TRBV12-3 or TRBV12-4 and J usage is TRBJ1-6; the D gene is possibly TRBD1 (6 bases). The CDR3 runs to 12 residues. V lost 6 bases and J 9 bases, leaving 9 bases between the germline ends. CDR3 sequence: CASSDRTSPLHF. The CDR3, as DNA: TGTGCCAGCAGCGACAGGACTTCACCCCTCCACTTT.

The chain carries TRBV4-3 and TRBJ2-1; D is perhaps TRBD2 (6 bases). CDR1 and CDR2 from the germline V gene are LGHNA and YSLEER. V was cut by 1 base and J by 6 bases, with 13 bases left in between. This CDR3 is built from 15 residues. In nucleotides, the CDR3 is TGCGCCAGCAGCCAAGGACCAGCGGGCTCCAATGAGCAGTTCTTC. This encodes CASSQGPAGSNEQFF.

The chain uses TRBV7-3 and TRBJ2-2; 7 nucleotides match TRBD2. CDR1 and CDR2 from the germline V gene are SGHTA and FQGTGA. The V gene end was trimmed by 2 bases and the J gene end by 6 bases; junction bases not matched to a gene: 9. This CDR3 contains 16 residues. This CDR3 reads CASSLLSGINPGELFF. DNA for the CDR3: TGTGCCAGCAGCTTATTGAGCGGGATAAACCCCGGGGAGCTGTTTTTT.

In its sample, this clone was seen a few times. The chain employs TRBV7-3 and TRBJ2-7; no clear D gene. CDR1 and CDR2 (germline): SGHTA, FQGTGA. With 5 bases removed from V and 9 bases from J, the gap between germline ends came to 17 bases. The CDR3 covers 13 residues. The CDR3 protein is CASSQDVASAQYF. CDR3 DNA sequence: TGTGCCAGCAGCCAGGACGTAGCTTCCGCGCAGTACTTC.

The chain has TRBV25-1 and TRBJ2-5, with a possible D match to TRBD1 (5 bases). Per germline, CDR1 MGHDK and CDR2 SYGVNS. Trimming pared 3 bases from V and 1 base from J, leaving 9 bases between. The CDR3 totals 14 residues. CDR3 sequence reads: CASSDVDSQETQYF. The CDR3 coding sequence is TGTGCCAGCAGTGATGTCGACAGCCAAGAGACCCAGTACTTC.

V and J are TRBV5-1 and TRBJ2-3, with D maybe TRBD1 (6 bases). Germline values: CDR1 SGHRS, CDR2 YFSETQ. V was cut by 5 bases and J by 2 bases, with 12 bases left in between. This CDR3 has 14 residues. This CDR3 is CASRDSLLTDTQYF. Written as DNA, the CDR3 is TGCGCCAGCAGGGACAGTCTTCTCACAGATACGCAGTATTTT.

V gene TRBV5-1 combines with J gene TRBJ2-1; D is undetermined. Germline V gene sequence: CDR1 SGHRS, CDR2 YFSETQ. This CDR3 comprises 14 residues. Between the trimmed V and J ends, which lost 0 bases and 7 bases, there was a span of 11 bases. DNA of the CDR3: TGCGCCAGCAGCTTGGATGTGGGGTTAAATGAGCAGTTCTTC. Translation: CASSLDVGLNEQFF. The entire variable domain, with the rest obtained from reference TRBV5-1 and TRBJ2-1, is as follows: KAGVTQTPRYLIKTRGQQVTLSCSPISGHRSVSWYQQTPGQGLQFLFEYFSETQRNKGNFPGRFSGRQFSNSRSEMNVSTLELGDSALYLCASSLDVGLNEQFFGPGTRLTVL.

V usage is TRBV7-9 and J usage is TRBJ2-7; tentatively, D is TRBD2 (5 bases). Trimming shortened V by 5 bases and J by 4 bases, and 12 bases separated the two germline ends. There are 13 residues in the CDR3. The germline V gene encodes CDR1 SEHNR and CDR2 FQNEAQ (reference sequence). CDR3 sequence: CASSRRDSYEQYF. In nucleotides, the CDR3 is TGTGCCAGCAGCCGCCGGGATTCTTACGAGCAGTACTTC.

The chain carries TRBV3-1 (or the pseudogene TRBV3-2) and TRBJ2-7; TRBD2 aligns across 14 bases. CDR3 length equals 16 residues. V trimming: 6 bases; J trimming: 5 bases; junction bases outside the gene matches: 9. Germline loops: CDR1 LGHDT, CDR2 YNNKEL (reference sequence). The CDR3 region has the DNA TGTGCCAGCAGTGCTGCCTTGGGACTAGCGGGAGACGAGCAGTACTTC. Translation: CASSAALGLAGDEQYF.

The CDR3 DNA is TGTGCCAGCAGCTTAGGCGCCCAGCGGAACACCGGGGAGCTGTTTTTT. This codes for CASSLGAQRNTGELFF. The rearrangement uses TRBV7-3 and TRBJ2-2; D is ambiguous. The length of the CDR3 is 16 residues. V was pared by 2 bases and J by 1 base, with 11 bases between. Germline CDR1 is SGHTA and CDR2 is FQGTGA.

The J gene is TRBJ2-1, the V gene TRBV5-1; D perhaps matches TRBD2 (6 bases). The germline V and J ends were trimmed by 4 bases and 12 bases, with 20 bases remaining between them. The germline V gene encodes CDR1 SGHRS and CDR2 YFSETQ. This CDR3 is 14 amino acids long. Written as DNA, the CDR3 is TGCGCCAGCAGCCTCGAGCGGGCCCCGGACGGGCAGTTCTTC. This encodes CASSLERAPDGQFF.

This CDR3 reads CASSSGRVETQYF. The CDR3, as DNA: TGTGCCAGCAGTTCCGGCAGGGTAGAGACCCAGTACTTC. The chain joins TRBV6-2 or TRBV6-3 to TRBJ2-5, with a possible D match to TRBD1 (5 bases). Germline V CDR1 and CDR2: MNHEY, SVGEGT. V lost 4 bases and J 4 bases, leaving 10 bases between the germline ends. The CDR3 has 13 amino acids.

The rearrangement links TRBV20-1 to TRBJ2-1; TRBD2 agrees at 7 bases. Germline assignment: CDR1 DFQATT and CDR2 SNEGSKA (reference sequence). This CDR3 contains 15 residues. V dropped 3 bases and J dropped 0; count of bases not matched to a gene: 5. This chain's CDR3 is CSASEASGSYNEQFF. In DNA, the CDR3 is TGCAGTGCTAGTGAGGCTAGCGGCTCCTACAATGAGCAGTTCTTC.

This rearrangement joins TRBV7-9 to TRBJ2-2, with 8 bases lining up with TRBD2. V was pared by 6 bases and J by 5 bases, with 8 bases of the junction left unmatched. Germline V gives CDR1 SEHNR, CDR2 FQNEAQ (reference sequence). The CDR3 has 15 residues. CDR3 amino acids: CASRRSGRGTGELFF. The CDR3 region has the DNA TGTGCCAGCAGAAGATCCGGGAGGGGTACCGGGGAGCTGTTTTTT.

The CDR3 here is CASSSLTGSKNTIYF. CDR3 DNA: TGTGCCAGCAGTTCTCTAACCGGGTCGAAAAACACCATATATTTT. The J gene is TRBJ1-3, the V gene TRBV28; D is ambiguous. CDR3 length: 15 residues. The V end lost 4 bases, the J end lost 6 bases, and 16 bases lay between the germline ends. Germline-derived CDR1 and CDR2 are MDHEN and SYDVKM. The full variable domain, with the rest looked up from reference TRBV28 and TRBJ1-3, is DVKVTQSSRYLVKRTGEKVFLECVQDMDHENMFWYRQDPGLGLRLIYFSYDVKMKEKGDIPEGYSVSREKKERFSLILESASTNQTSMYLCASSSLTGSKNTIYFGEGSWLTVV.